This TCR beta chain was captured by sequencing in a study of T cells expressing NK-cell markers. Germline V lookup: CDR1 SGHAT, CDR2 FQNNGV. This CDR3 has 14 amino acids. TCRdb derives one entry per CDR3 protein from the 5' RACE reads, leaving out DNA. The table lists 350,000 to 400,000 distinct CDR3 sequences, with about 10% in the top ten. Material for sequencing was blood T cells: a sorted CD56 or NKG2C T cell subset, CD4+ or CD8+ T cells, or bulk PBMC T cells (not recorded which). The receptor was isolated from a woman in her fifties or sixties in good health. V usage is TRBV11-2 and J usage is TRBJ2-5; there is no DNA to check the TCRdb D call of TRBD1. The chain's CDR3 is CASSRSSVGDGLDF.